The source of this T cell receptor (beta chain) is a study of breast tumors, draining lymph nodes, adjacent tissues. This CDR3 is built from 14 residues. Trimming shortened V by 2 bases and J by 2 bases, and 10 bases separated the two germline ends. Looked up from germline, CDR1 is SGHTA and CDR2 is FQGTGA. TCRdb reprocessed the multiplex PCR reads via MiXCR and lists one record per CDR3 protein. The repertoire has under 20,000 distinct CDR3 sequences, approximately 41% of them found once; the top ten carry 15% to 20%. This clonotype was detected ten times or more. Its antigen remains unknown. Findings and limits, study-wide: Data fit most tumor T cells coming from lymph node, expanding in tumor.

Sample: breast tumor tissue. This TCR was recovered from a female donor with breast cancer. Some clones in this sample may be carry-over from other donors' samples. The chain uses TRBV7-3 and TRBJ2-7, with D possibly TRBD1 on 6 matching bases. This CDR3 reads CASSLFAGAYEQYF. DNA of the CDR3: TGTGCCAGCAGCTTATTTGCAGGGGCCTACGAGCAGTACTTC. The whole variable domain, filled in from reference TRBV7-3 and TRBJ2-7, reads GAGVSQTPSNKVTEKGKYVELRCDPISGHTALYWYRQSLGQGPEFLIYFQGTGAADDSGLPNDRFFAVRPEGSVSTLKIQRTERGDSAVYLCASSLFAGAYEQYFGPGTRLTVT.